This TCR beta chain was retrieved from a study of cytomegalovirus exposure and HLA in healthy donors (dated by TCRdb to the late 2010s). The study in broad terms: In an earlier analysis of under 600 of the donors, roughly 300 Gb of sequence data and 90 million to 120 million unique TCR beta sequences from roughly 200 million T cells were reported. An early release covering roughly 600 HLA-typed donors comprised about 300 gigabases of sequencing data and around 86 million unique TCR sequences. Among the roughly 430 genotyped donors, about 85% belonged to the genetic ancestry cluster associated with self-reported Caucasian donors. The study was designed to test whether signatures of past pathogen exposure could be identified by cataloging public T cell receptors. Using immunosequencing, the study profiled T cell repertoires from around 680 subjects and related those repertoires to cytomegalovirus serostatus. In addition to the first cohort of 666 subjects, a separate validation cohort of 120 different subjects was used. To predict cytomegalovirus infection status, the study combined high-throughput TCR immunosequencing, statistical association of individual TCRs with disease status, and machine learning. To study patterns of TCR occurrence, a later analysis re-analyzed previously published TCR beta repertoires from several hundred donors and added high-resolution HLA genotyping. Rather than drawing on any new phenotypic data, the later analysis identified candidate immune exposures from TCR beta sequences and the way those sequences occurred across donors. To decide whether each TCR beta V gene segment behaved as functional or pseudogenic, an earlier analysis of some 600 of the donors relied on high-throughput TCR beta sequencing. Donor age, sex, ethnicity and CMV serostatus were compiled alongside the repertoire data. A later genetic analysis used genome-wide SNP genotypes for about 65% of the 666 donors, treating that subset as a discovery cohort. All discovery cohort repertoires had been generated using a single sequencing platform. HLA typing included class I and class II loci at four-digit resolution. Typing coverage varied by locus: 629-630 donors for A, B, C, DRB1 and DQB1; 500 to 550 for DQA1; approximately 570 for DPA1; 450 to 480 for DPB1. Five DR-DQ haplotypes were handled as single units for association and clustering, since linkage in the cohort was strong. Among some 400 genotyped donors of the cohort, an average of approximately 220,000 unique TCR beta nucleotide sequences was sequenced per donor, of which about 19% were non-productive.

Libraries came from the immunoSEQ multiplex PCR assay. For the multiplex PCR, a mixture combining 60 forward primers for TCR Vbeta segments and 13 reverse primers for TCR Jbeta segments was used. A multiplex PCR assay on genomic DNA amplified the CDR3 region of rearranged TCR beta genes. Amplified TCR beta libraries were sequenced as 87-base-pair reads on the Illumina HiSeq System. In the paper's pipeline: A later analysis counted approximately 76 million unique TCR beta chains across the 666 repertoires, and 10 million to 11 million of these chains were shared by at least two donors. Raw reads were error-corrected and collapsed into unique sequences by a nearest-neighbor algorithm in which closely related sequences were merged to remove PCR and sequencing errors. Alignment of CDR3 sequences to IMGT reference sequences was used to assign V, D and J gene segments. Each retained sequence needed at least a six-nucleotide match to both a V gene segment and a J gene segment. Rearrangements were called productive when the CDR3 lacked stop codons and stayed in frame with V and J; all others were non-productive. Following IMGT convention, CDR3 was defined as the stretch from the second conserved V-encoded cysteine to the conserved J-encoded phenylalanine. The earlier analysis of about 640 of the donors excluded any sequence lacking an unambiguous match to a single V gene segment. In an earlier analysis of several hundred of the donors, V segments were called functional above 56.7% productive rearrangements and were called segregating when the between-donor standard deviation exceeded 5%. A statistical classification framework was developed to diagnose cytomegalovirus status using the catalog of TCR beta chain sequences. V and J gene assignment, in a later analysis, came from comparing TCR nucleotide sequences with IMGT/GENE-DB human TR gene sequences. The TCRdist pipeline was used in a later analysis to assign CDR3 sequences and most-parsimonious VDJ recombination scenarios. A later analysis defined each TCR beta chain by its CDR3 amino acid sequence plus V-gene family, and excluded reads lacking a unique V-gene family. A later analysis removed nearly 600 highly shared, low-generation-probability nucleotide sequences to deal with suspected cross-contamination and a sequencing artifact. A later analysis calculated a clonal expansion index for each public chain from normalized within-repertoire ranks of inferred template counts. In a later analysis, generation probabilities were computed with a VDJ recombination model fitted to out-of-frame rearrangements, and the resulting probabilities were checked against IGoR. A later analysis scored TCR-TCR, TCR-HLA and TCR-CMV co-occurrence with hypergeometric tests, applying a repertoire-size bias correction to TCR pairs. In a later analysis, false discovery rates were estimated by permuting HLA or CMV assignments 20 times. In a later analysis, co-occurring TCRs were grouped using DBSCAN, with TCRdist sequence similarity added in when clustering inside HLA-allele-positive subsets. Co-occurrence clustering excluded repertoires with fewer than 30,000 or more than 120,000 public chains, plus five with anomalous nucleotide sharing. The clones in this table, taken by TCRdb from immuneACCESS, are in-frame only. Not every clone is retained; where verified, under half of the shortfall comes from an unresolved V gene, and the cause of the rest is unknown. V and J calls and clone size are as listed in that table; D and trimming were resolved from the DNA. The sample yields under 150,000 clones; roughly 79% were counted once. The ten largest clones represent about 6.7% of the sample.

About this clone: What this receptor recognizes is not known. Base qualities are not recorded, but no much larger clone differs from it by a single base.

Summary of the overall study and its limitations: According to a later analysis, most CMV-associated TCR beta chains appeared to be HLA-restricted, and the HLA associations seemed to be driven largely by CMV exposure. This cohort had only TCR beta chains sequenced, and the lack of alpha or paired-chain data limited which features could be detected. When HLA alleles, especially DR and DQ, strongly co-occurred, TCR associations were difficult to assign to individual alleles. Roughly uniform sequencing depth across donors was assumed in presence/absence analyses, although this assumption may not hold. Specific HLA alleles were associated with 16,951 TCR beta sequences at a false discovery rate of 0.05 in a later analysis. For the cohort, immune exposure information was limited to CMV serostatus. In an earlier analysis of about 600 of the donors, most TCR beta V segments appeared in productive rearrangements about 90% or about 30% of the time, broadly matching IMGT annotations. The classifier was reported to diagnose cytomegalovirus status with high specificity and sensitivity in both the original and validation cohorts. A later analysis found that TCR association rates varied across HLA loci, with DRB1 alleles showing the most associated TCRs and HLA-C alleles the fewest. The authors suggested that the approach could potentially be generalized to other disease states and immunological phenotypes. V-gene and J-gene trimming of TCR beta chains was associated with a missense DCLRE1C variant in a later genetic analysis, and the association was replicated in an independent cohort. According to a later genetic analysis, donors in an Asian-associated ancestry cluster had fewer N-insertions in productive TCRs than the approximately 710-donor mean. In a later analysis, several top co-occurrence clusters were reported to appear linked to parvovirus B19, influenza, CMV and Epstein-Barr virus. A further reported finding was that TCR beta sequences accurately predicted the HLA-A and HLA-B alleles for most subjects in the first cohort. A later analysis found that HLA-associated TCR beta chains were more clonally expanded and had lower generation probabilities than equally common non-associated chains. In vitro tests confirmed that a few of the cytomegalovirus-associated TCR beta chains recognize cytomegalovirus antigens. Because HLA typing was missing for some donors at each locus, association tests included only the typed subset. A group of highly shared sequence variants was considered likely to be a technical artifact of the sequencing pipeline. In the study, 150 to 200 TCR beta chains were listed as associated with cytomegalovirus. About 17 rarely observed V segments, including chromosome 9 orphons, were excluded from the earlier analysis of about 600 of the donors because counts were too low. Some IMGT-functional V segments, including TRBV6-2 and TRBV6-3, could not be told apart with the 87-base-pair reads, so those segments were excluded. Most TCR sequences were seen in very few donors, while some public TCRs were found in many individuals. Linkage disequilibrium might explain the correlated functional status among segregating V segments, but an unknown experimental factor could not be ruled out.

V has 2 bases trimmed and J has 2 bases trimmed; junction bases matching no gene number 6. The CDR3 starts with the cysteine, ends with the phenylalanine, and has 16 residues. Solely the CDR3 DNA is kept, with 48 bases framed from the first base. The germline V gene specifies LGHNT as CDR1 and FRNRAP as CDR2. The cohort consisted of 650 to 700 healthy bone marrow donors. All cohort members were sampled while nominally healthy, although unrecorded immune exposures were likely present. The donor was CMV seropositive and was included in the group of 250 to 350 seropositive cohort members. Every donor gave a peripheral blood sample, and the peripheral blood mononuclear cells from that sample were used for TCR beta sequencing. The Qiagen DNeasy Blood Extraction Kit was used to extract genomic DNA from the blood cell samples.

Sample: PBMCs. Recombination connected TRBV12-5 to TRBJ1-1; the central 9 bases match TRBD1. This sequence originates from a middle-aged woman in good health and CMV-seropositive. The nucleotide sequence is TGTGCTAGTGGTTTGCTGGGGACAGGGCGAAACACTGAAGCTTTCTTT. The encoded protein is CASGLLGTGRNTEAFF. The full variable domain, completed from the reference TRBV12-5 and TRBJ1-1 proteins outside the CDR3, reads DARVTQTPRHKVTEMGQEVTMRCQPILGHNTVFWYRQTMMQGLELLAYFRNRAPLDDSGMPKDRFSAEMPDATLATLKIQPSEPRDSAVYFCASGLLGTGRNTEAFFGQGTRLTVV.